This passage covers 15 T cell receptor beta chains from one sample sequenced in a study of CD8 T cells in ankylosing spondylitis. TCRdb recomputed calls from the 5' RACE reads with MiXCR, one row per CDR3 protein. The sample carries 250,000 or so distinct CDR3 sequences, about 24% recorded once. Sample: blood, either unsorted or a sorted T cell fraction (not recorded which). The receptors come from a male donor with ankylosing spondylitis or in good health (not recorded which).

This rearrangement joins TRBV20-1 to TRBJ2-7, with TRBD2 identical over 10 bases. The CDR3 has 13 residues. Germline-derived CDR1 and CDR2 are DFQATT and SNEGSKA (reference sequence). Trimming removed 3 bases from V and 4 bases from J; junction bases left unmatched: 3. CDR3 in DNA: TGCAGTGCTAGGCGAGCGGGGGGGTACGAGCAGTACTTC. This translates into CSARRAGGYEQYF.

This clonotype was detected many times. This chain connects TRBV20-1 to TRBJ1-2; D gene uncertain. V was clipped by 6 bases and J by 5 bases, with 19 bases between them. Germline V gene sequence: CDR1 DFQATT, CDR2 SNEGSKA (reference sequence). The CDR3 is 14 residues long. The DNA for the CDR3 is TGCAGTGCGGTGTTGTCCCGCGGCGAGTATGGCTACACCTTC. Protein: CSAVLSRGEYGYTF.

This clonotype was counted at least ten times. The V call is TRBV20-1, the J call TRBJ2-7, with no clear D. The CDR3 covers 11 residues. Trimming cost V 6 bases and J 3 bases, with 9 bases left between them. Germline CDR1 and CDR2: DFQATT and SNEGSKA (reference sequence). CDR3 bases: TGCAGTGCGCTCGAATACTACGAGCAGTACTTC. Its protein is CSALEYYEQYF.

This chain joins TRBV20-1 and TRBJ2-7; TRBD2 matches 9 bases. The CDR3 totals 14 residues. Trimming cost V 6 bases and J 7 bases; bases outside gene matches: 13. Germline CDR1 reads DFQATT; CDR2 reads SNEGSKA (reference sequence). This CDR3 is CSAPSGGMVREQYF. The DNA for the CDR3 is TGCAGTGCCCCGAGCGGGGGGATGGTGAGGGAGCAGTACTTC.

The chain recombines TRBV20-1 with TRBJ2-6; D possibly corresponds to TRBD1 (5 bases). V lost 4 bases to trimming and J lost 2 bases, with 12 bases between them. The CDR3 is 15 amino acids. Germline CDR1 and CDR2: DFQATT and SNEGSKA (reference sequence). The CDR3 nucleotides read TGCAGTGCTATGTGGGGCAGGGCTGGGGCCAACGTCCTGACTTTC. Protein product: CSAMWGRAGANVLTF.

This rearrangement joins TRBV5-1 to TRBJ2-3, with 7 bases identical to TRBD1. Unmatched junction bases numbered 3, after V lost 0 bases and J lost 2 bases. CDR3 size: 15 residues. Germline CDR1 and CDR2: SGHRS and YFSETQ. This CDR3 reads CASSLDRGLTDTQYF. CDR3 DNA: TGCGCCAGCAGCTTGGACAGGGGTCTCACAGATACGCAGTATTTT.

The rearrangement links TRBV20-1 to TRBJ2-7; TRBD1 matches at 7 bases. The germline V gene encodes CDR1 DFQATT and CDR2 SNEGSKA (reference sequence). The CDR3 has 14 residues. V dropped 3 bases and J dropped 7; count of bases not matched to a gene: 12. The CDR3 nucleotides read TGCAGTGCTAGCCTGGGGACAGCCGGTAGGGAGCAGTACTTC. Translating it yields CSASLGTAGREQYF.

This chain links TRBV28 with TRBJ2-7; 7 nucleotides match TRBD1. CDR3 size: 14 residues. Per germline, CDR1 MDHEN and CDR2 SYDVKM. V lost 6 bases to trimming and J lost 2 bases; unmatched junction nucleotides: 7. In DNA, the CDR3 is TGTGCCAGCAGGACTGGGACAGTAACCTACGAGCAGTACTTC. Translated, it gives CASRTGTVTYEQYF.

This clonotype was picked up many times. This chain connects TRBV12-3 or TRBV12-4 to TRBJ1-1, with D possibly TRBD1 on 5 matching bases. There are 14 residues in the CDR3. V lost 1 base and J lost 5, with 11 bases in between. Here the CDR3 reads CASSLGGDGTEAFF. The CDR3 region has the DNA TGTGCCAGCAGTTTAGGGGGGGACGGGACTGAAGCTTTCTTT.

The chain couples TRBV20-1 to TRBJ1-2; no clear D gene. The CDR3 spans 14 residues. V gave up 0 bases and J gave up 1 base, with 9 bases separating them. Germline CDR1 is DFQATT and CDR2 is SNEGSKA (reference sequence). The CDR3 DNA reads TGCAGTGCTAGAGATTGGCAGGTTAACTATGGCTACACCTTC. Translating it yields CSARDWQVNYGYTF.

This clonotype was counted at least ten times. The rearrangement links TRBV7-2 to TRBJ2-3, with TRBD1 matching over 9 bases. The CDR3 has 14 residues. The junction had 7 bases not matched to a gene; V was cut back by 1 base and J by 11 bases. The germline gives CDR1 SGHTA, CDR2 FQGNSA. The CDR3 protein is CASSLGISGQGQYF. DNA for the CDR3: TGTGCCAGCAGCTTAGGTATATCGGGACAGGGGCAGTATTTT.

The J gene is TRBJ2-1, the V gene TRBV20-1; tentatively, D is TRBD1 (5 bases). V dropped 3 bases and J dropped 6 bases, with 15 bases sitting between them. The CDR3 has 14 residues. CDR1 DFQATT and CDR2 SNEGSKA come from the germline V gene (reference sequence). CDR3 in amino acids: CSAREQVAGNEQFF. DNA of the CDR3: TGCAGTGCTAGGGAACAGGTGGCAGGCAATGAGCAGTTCTTC.

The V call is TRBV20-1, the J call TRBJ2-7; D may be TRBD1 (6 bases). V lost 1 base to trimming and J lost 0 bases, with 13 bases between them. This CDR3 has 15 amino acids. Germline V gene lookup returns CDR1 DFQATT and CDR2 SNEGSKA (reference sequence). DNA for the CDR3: TGCAGTGCTAGAGCGGGACACCAAATCTCCTACGAGCAGTACTTC. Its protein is CSARAGHQISYEQYF.

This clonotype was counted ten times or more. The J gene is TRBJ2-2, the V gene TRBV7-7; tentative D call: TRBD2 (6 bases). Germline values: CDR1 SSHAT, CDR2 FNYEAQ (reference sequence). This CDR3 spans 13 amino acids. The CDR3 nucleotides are TGTGCTAGCGGTGTGCCGAACACCGGGGAGCTGTTTTTT. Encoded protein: CASGVPNTGELFF.

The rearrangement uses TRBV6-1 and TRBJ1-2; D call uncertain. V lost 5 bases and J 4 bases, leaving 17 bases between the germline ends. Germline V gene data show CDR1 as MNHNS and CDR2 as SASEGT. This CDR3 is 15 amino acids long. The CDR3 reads CASSQDGFSGYGYTF. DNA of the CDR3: TGTGCCAGCAGTCAGGACGGCTTTTCCGGCTATGGCTACACCTTC.